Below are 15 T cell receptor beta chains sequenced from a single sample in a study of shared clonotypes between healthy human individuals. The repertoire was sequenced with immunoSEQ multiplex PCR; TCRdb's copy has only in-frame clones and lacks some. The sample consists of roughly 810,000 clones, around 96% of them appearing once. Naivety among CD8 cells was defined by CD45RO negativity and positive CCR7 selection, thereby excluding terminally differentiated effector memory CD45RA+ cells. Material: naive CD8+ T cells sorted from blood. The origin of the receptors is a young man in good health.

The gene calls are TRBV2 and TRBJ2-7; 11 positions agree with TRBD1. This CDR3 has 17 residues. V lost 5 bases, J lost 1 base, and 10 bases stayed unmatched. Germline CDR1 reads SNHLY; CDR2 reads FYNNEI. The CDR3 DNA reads TGTGCCAGCAGTTTTATCGGACAGGGGGCAAGGTCCTACGAGCAGTACTTC. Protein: CASSFIGQGARSYEQYF.

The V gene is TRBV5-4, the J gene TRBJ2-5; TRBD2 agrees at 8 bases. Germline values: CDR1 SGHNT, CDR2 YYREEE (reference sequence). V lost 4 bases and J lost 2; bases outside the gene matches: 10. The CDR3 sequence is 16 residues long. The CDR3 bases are TGTGCCAGCAGCCCTGCCGGGGGCGGGGGGCAAGAGACCCAGTACTTC. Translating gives CASSPAGGGGQETQYF.

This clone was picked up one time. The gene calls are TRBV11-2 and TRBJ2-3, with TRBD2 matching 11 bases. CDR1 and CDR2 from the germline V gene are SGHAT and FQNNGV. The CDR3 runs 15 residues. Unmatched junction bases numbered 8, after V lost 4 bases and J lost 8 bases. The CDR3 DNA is TGTGCCAGCAGCTCAAAACTAGCGGGAGACGGTACGCAGTATTTT. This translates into CASSSKLAGDGTQYF.

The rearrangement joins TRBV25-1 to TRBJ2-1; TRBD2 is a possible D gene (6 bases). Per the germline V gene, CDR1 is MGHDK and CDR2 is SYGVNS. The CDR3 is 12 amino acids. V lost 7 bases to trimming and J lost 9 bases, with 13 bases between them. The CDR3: CASTPGGGEQFF. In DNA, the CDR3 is TGTGCCAGCACCCCCGGGGGAGGTGAGCAGTTCTTC. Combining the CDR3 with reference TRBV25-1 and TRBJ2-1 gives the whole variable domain EADIYQTPRYLVIGTGKKITLECSQTMGHDKMYWYQQDPGMELHLIHYSYGVNSTEKGDLSSESTVSRIRTEHFPLTLESARPSHTSQYLCASTPGGGEQFFGPGTRLTVL.

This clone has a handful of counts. CDR3 amino acids: CASSEWDRGVGQPQHF. The DNA of the CDR3 is TGTGCCAGCAGTGAGTGGGACAGGGGGGTGGGACAGCCCCAGCATTTT. The chain combines TRBV6-1 with TRBJ1-5; 11 bases align to TRBD1. CDR1 and CDR2 (germline): MNHNS, SASEGT. J lost 7 bases, V lost 3 bases, and 8 bases had no gene match. The CDR3 runs 16 residues.

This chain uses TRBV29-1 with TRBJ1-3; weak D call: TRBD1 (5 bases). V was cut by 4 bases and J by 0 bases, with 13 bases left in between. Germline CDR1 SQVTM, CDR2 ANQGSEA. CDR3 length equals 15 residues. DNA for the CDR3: TGCAGCGTTGTGGGGGAACCGAGCTCTGGAAACACCATATATTTT. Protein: CSVVGEPSSGNTIYF.

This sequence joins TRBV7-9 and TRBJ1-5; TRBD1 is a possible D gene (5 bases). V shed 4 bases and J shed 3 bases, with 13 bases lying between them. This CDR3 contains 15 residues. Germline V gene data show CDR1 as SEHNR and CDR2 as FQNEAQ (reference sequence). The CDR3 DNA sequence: TGTGCCAGCAGCTCGCCCGGCAGGGACAATCAGCCCCAGCATTTT. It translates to CASSSPGRDNQPQHF.

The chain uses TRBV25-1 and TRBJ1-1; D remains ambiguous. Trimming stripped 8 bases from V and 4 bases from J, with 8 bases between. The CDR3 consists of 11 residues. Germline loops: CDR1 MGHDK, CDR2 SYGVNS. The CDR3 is CASGRGTEAFF. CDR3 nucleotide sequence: TGTGCCAGCGGACGGGGCACTGAAGCTTTCTTT.

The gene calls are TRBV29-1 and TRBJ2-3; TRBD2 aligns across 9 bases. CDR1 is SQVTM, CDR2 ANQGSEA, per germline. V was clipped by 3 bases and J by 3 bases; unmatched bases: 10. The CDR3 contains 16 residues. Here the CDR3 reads CSVESWAGGPTDTQYF. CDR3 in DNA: TGCAGCGTTGAGAGTTGGGCGGGAGGGCCAACAGATACGCAGTATTTT.

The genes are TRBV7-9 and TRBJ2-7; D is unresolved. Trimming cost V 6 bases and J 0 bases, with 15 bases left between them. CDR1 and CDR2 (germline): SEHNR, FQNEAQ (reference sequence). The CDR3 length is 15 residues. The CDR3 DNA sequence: TGTGCCAGCAGAGGGTGGGCAAGAAGCTCCTACGAGCAGTACTTC. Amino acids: CASRGWARSSYEQYF.

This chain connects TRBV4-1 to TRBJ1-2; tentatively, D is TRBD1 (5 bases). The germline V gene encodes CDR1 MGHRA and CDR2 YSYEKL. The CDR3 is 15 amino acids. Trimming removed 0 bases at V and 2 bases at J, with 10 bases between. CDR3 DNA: TGCGCCAGCAGCCAAGATCGGGGGGGAAACTATGGCTACACCTTC. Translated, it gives CASSQDRGGNYGYTF.

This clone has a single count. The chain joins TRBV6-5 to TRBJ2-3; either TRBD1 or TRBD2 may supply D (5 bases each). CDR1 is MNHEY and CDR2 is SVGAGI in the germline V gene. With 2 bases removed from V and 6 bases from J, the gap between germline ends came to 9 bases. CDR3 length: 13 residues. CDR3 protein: CASSYGTPDTQYF. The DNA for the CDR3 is TGTGCCAGCAGTTACGGGACCCCGGATACGCAGTATTTT.

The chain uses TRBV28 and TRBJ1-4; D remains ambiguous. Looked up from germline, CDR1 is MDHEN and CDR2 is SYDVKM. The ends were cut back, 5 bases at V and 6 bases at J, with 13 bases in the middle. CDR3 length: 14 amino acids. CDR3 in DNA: TGTGCCAGCAGTCTCCAGCCCCTTGATGAAAAACTGTTTTTT. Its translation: CASSLQPLDEKLFF.

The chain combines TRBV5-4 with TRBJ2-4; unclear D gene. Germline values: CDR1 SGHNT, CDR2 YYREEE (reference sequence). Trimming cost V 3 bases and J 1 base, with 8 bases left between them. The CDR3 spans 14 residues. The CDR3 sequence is CASSYSPAKNIQYF. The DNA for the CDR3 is TGTGCCAGCAGCTATAGCCCGGCCAAAAACATTCAGTACTTC.

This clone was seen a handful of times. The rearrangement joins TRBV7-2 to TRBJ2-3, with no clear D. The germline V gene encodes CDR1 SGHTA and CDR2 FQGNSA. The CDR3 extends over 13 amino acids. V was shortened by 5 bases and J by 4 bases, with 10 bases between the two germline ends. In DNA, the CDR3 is TGTGCCAGCAGCGACCCCCTGGCAGATACGCAGTATTTT. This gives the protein CASSDPLADTQYF.